This TCR beta chain comes out of a study of tumor-infiltrating lymphocytes in primary liver carcinoma. Unsorted whole blood supplied the blood RNA, and germline DNA was isolated too. Germline values: CDR1 SGHDN, CDR2 FVKESK. Trimming cost V 4 bases and J 7 bases; bases outside gene matches: 5. The CDR3 extends over 16 amino acids. The researchers produced TCR beta cDNA from around 500 ng total RNA with a constant-region primer. Researchers made the TCR beta libraries by running three nested multiplex PCR rounds with slightly modified ARM-PCR. Researchers ran the first two PCR rounds for roughly 11 cycles each with TRBV1-TRBV30 forward primers and a C-beta reverse primer. One entry per CDR3 protein results from TCRdb running MiXCR on the multiplex PCR reads. Of 150,000 to 200,000 distinct CDR3 sequences detected, about 60% appear once; the ten largest clones hold around three quarters.

This clonotype originated in a man aged 40-49 years with primary liver carcinoma and hepatitis B virus infection. V is TRBV14 and J is TRBJ2-2, with 14 nucleotides matching TRBD2. Sequences were obtained from peripheral blood. This chain's CDR3 is CASSPGLAGVVGELFF. CDR3 nucleotide sequence: TGTGCCAGCAGCCCGGGACTAGCGGGAGTGGTCGGGGAGCTGTTTTTT.